This T cell receptor beta chain was sequenced in a study of blood T cell repertoires in COVID-19. Study-wide context: The origin of the acute and convalescent COVID-19 samples was the United States, Italy and Spain. PBMCs, B-cell-depleted T cells, or T cells provided the cDNA or gDNA that made up the material.

Source study methods: Amplifying reference gene primers gave estimates of nucleated cell counts. Some clones are missing from TCRdb's copy, which holds only in-frame ones; the method was immunoSEQ multiplex PCR. D and trimming were read from the DNA, whereas the V and J calls and clone size are those reported in that table. Among more than 65,000 clones listed, 70% to 80% were seen once. The count of this clone is one. V was cut by 7 bases and J by 4 bases, with 11 bases left in between. The CDR3 extends over 12 amino acids. Germline CDR1 reads MNHEY; CDR2 reads SVGAGI. The V gene is TRBV6-5, the J gene TRBJ2-7, with D tentatively TRBD1 (5 bases). The sample consisted of peripheral blood. The clonotype originates from a woman in her sixties or seventies with acute or convalescent COVID-19. The CDR3, as DNA: TGTGCCAGCAAGGACACAGGTTACGAGCAGTACTTC. It is translated as CASKDTGYEQYF.